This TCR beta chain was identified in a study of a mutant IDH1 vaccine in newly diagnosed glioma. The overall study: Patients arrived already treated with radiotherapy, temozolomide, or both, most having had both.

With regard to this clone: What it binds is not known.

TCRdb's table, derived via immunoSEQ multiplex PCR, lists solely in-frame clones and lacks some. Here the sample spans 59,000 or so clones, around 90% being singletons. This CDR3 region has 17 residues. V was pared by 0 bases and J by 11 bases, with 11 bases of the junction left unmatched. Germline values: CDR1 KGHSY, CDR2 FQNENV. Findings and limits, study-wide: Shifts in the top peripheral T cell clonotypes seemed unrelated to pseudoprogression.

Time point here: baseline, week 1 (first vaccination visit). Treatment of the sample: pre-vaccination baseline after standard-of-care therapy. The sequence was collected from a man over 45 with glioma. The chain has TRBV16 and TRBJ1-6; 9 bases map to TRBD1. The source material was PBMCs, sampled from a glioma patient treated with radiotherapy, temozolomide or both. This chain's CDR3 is CASSQSPTGGRNAPLHF. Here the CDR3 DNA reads TGTGCCAGCAGCCAATCCCCCACAGGGGGCCGCAATGCACCCCTCCACTTT.